The 23 T cell receptor beta chains presented below share a single source sample, sequenced in a study of graft-versus-host responses after intestinal transplantation (dated by TCRdb to about 2021). Libraries came from the immunoSEQ multiplex PCR assay. TCRdb mirrors the immuneACCESS table, restricted to in-frame sequences. Some clones are absent from its copies; in checked studies, under half trace to an unresolved V gene, and the reason for the others is unknown. Within this sample are about 120,000 clones, with roughly 92% of them counted one time only. Jointly, the top ten make up roughly 0.24% of the sample. According to the study, the label for this sample's time point signals: cells obtained before transplantation from donor or recipient. For these receptors, no antigen is known. Sequenced material: unstimulated CD4+ T cells sorted from spleen or lymph node cells, taken before transplant. The source of these receptors is a human donor who was the organ donor for an intestinal transplant.

V usage is TRBV6-5 and J usage is TRBJ2-1; D gene unclear. The CDR3 contains 12 residues. V gave up 5 bases and J gave up 10 bases, with 12 bases separating them. Germline values: CDR1 MNHEY, CDR2 SVGAGI. The CDR3 DNA reads TGTGCCAGCAGTGGCGTCGTGGGGGAGCAGTTCTTC. Its protein product is CASSGVVGEQFF.

The CDR3 nucleotides are TGTGCCAGCAGCTTAGTGGGGAGGGATACGCAGTATTTT. Amino acids: CASSLVGRDTQYF. The genes are TRBV7-2 and TRBJ2-3; possible D gene TRBD2, 6 bases. This CDR3 spans 13 amino acids. The ends were cut back, 1 base at V and 6 bases at J, with 8 bases in the middle. The germline gives CDR1 SGHTA, CDR2 FQGNSA.

The chain employs TRBV4-1 and TRBJ1-2; tentative D call: TRBD1 (6 bases). The CDR3 runs 13 residues. Germline CDR1 is MGHRA and CDR2 is YSYEKL. Trimming took off 1 base at V and 4 bases at J, with 7 bases between the two ends. Here the CDR3 DNA reads TGCGCCAGCAGCCAAGGAGGGGGCTATGGCTACACCTTC. Its protein is CASSQGGGYGYTF.

The gene calls are TRBV28 and TRBJ1-5; D not certain. CDR1 is MDHEN and CDR2 is SYDVKM in the germline V gene. The CDR3 has 12 amino acids. V lost 6 bases to trimming and J lost 3 bases, with 6 bases between them. CDR3 sequence reads: CASRSPNQPQHF. The CDR3 coding sequence is TGTGCCAGCAGATCACCCAATCAGCCCCAGCATTTT.

The rearrangement uses TRBV27 and TRBJ1-1; a weak D match, TRBD1 (6 bases). From germline, CDR1 is MNHEY and CDR2 SMNVEV (reference sequence). The CDR3 sequence is 13 residues long. Trimming took off 5 bases at V and 4 bases at J, with 11 bases between the two ends. Written as DNA, the CDR3 is TGTGCCAGCAGTCCTACAGGGACCACTGAAGCTTTCTTT. This sequence encodes CASSPTGTTEAFF.

CDR3 nucleotides: TGTGCCAGCAGTGAAAGAGGGCTAGCGGGACGTCCGGAGACCCAGTACTTC. This encodes CASSERGLAGRPETQYF. The chain recombines TRBV6-1 with TRBJ2-5; 9 bases align to TRBD2. With 2 bases clipped from V and 5 bases from J, the junction kept 12 bases outside the gene matches. Germline assignment: CDR1 MNHNS and CDR2 SASEGT. CDR3 length: 17 residues.

The chain combines TRBV25-1 with TRBJ2-7, with D possibly matching TRBD1 (6 bases). V was shortened by 2 bases and J by 4 bases, with 6 bases between the two germline ends. This CDR3 is built from 12 residues. CDR1 and CDR2 from the germline V gene are MGHDK and SYGVNS. As DNA, the CDR3 is TGTGCCAGCAGTGAAACAGGGTACGAGCAGTACTTC. This codes for CASSETGYEQYF.

The CDR3 loop is CASSLPPLDYNEQFF. CDR3 coding DNA: TGTGCCAGCAGTCTCCCCCCCCTAGATTACAATGAGCAGTTCTTC. The V call is TRBV28, the J call TRBJ2-1; no firm D call. The ends were cut back, 5 bases at V and 4 bases at J, with 15 bases in the middle. Germline V lookup: CDR1 MDHEN, CDR2 SYDVKM. The length of the CDR3 is 15 residues.

The chain is built from TRBV5-4 and TRBJ2-2; TRBD2 matches at 7 bases. Germline assignment: CDR1 SGHNT and CDR2 YYREEE (reference sequence). V shed 0 bases and J 5 bases; nucleotides not matched to a gene: 13. CDR3 length: 18 amino acids. The CDR3 sequence: CASSLEEIGRGGTGELFF. CDR3 bases: TGTGCCAGCAGCTTGGAGGAAATAGGGAGGGGAGGTACCGGGGAGCTGTTTTTT.

The gene calls are TRBV15 and TRBJ2-5, with D perhaps being TRBD1 or TRBD2 (5 bases each). This CDR3 is 16 amino acids long. The germline V and J ends were trimmed by 1 base and 5 bases, with 17 bases remaining between them. CDR1 and CDR2 from the germline V gene are LNHNV and YYDKDF (reference sequence). CDR3: CATSRGPHQGDETQYF. The CDR3 region has the DNA TGTGCCACCAGCAGAGGTCCTCACCAGGGAGACGAGACCCAGTACTTC.

This clone was counted a single time. This chain uses TRBV7-9 with TRBJ1-2; D is ambiguous. Germline-derived CDR1 and CDR2 are SEHNR and FQNEAQ (reference sequence). Trimming pared 2 bases from V and 8 bases from J, leaving 12 bases between. The CDR3 covers 13 residues. For the CDR3, the DNA is TGTGCCAGCAGCTTATTCGGGGTAGCGGGCTACACCTTC. This translates into CASSLFGVAGYTF.

The CDR3 nucleotides read TGTGCCAGTAGTCCGACACCTACCTACGAGCAGTACTTC. As protein: CASSPTPTYEQYF. The chain has TRBV19 and TRBJ2-7; D gene ambiguous. V was clipped by 5 bases and J by 2 bases, with 10 bases between them. The CDR3 has 13 amino acids. Germline-derived CDR1 and CDR2 are LNHDA and SQIVND (reference sequence).

This chain uses TRBV7-9 with TRBJ2-7; weak D call: TRBD1 (6 bases). The V and J ends lost 5 bases and 2 bases respectively, with 19 bases between them. The CDR3 runs 16 residues. Germline CDR1 SEHNR, CDR2 FQNEAQ (reference sequence). This CDR3 is CASSRPRTDGAYEQYF. The DNA of the CDR3 is TGTGCCAGCAGCCGCCCCCGGACAGATGGGGCCTACGAGCAGTACTTC.

The genes are TRBV18 and TRBJ2-5, with no clear D. The germline gives CDR1 KGHSH, CDR2 LQKENI. The length of the CDR3 is 12 residues. V dropped 3 bases and J dropped 5 bases, with 7 bases sitting between them. In DNA, the CDR3 is TGTGCCAGCTCACCCGGACGGGAGACCCAGTACTTC. Its translation is CASSPGRETQYF.

The chain joins TRBV18 to TRBJ2-1; 8 nucleotides align to TRBD2. CDR1 and CDR2 from the germline V gene are KGHSH and LQKENI. This CDR3 is 17 amino acids long. Germline trimming cut 1 base from V and 7 bases from J; bases unmatched to any gene: 12. The DNA for the CDR3 is TGTGCCAGCTCACCACTCGTCGCGACGGGGGGGAGGAATGAGCAGTTCTTC. Protein sequence: CASSPLVATGGRNEQFF.

The chain combines TRBV5-1 with TRBJ1-1; 10 nucleotides match TRBD1. The V segment lost 4 bases and the J segment 4 bases; nucleotides outside the gene matches: 4. CDR1 and CDR2 from the germline V gene are SGHRS and YFSETQ. The CDR3 extends over 14 amino acids. This chain's CDR3 is CASSPGQGGTEAFF. The CDR3 DNA reads TGCGCCAGCAGCCCAGGACAGGGGGGCACTGAAGCTTTCTTT.

J is TRBJ2-4 and V is TRBV4-1; no clear D. CDR1 is MGHRA, CDR2 YSYEKL, per germline. The CDR3 covers 14 residues. V lost 1 base to trimming and J lost 5 bases, with 9 bases between them. CDR3 amino acids: CASSQVVAENIQYF. CDR3 sequence (DNA): TGCGCCAGCAGCCAAGTTGTGGCGGAAAACATTCAGTACTTC.

The J gene is TRBJ2-1, the V gene TRBV11-3; 11 nucleotides line up with TRBD2. The V segment lost 1 base and the J segment 10 bases; nucleotides outside the gene matches: 6. The CDR3 sequence is 15 residues long. From germline, CDR1 is SGHNT and CDR2 YENEEA. The CDR3 DNA follows: TGTGCCAGCAGCTTAGGGGCTAGCGGGAGGAGCGAGCAGTTCTTC. Translation gives CASSLGASGRSEQFF.

The chain couples TRBV7-9 to TRBJ2-7; D unresolved. CDR3 size: 13 residues. V shed 5 bases and J shed 2 bases, with 10 bases lying between them. Germline CDR1 and CDR2: SEHNR and FQNEAQ (reference sequence). The CDR3, as DNA: TGTGCCAGCAGCGCTAGACGCGCCTACGAGCAGTACTTC. Protein: CASSARRAYEQYF.

The rearrangement links TRBV30 to TRBJ2-5; D ambiguous. Germline CDR1 is GTSNPN and CDR2 is SVGIG (reference sequence). The CDR3 spans 13 residues. The V end lost 0 bases, the J end lost 0 bases, and 5 bases lay between the germline ends. The CDR3 sequence is CAWSVPHQETQYF. CDR3 DNA: TGTGCCTGGAGTGTACCACACCAAGAGACCCAGTACTTC.

The chain employs TRBV6-1 and TRBJ2-6; TRBD1 is a possible D gene (6 bases). The CDR3 spans 15 residues. V gave up 5 bases and J gave up 7 bases, with 15 bases separating them. Germline CDR1 MNHNS, CDR2 SASEGT. As DNA, the CDR3 is TGTGCCAGCAGTTTCCTTGACAGGCGCGCCAACGTCCTGACTTTC. This codes for CASSFLDRRANVLTF.

V gene TRBV5-5 combines with J gene TRBJ2-1; 7 bases map to TRBD1. The CDR3 length is 14 residues. V lost 0 bases to trimming and J lost 4 bases; unmatched junction nucleotides: 1. The germline gives CDR1 SGHKS, CDR2 YYEKEE (reference sequence). The CDR3 coding sequence is TGTGCCAGCAGCTTGGGACAGGGATACAATGAGCAGTTCTTC. Amino acid sequence: CASSLGQGYNEQFF.

This chain connects TRBV4-2 to TRBJ2-7; D not certain. The ends were cut back, 0 bases at V and 2 bases at J, with 8 bases in the middle. The V gene's germline CDR1 is LGHNA and CDR2 YNFKEQ. The CDR3 runs to 14 residues. The CDR3 DNA reads TGTGCCAGCAGCCAAGAAGACGGAACCTACGAGCAGTACTTC. Translated: CASSQEDGTYEQYF.